A single sample gave rise to the 30 T cell receptor beta chains below, sequenced in a study of T cell responses to AZD1222 COVID-19 vaccine. Method: immunoSEQ multiplex PCR; TCRdb's copy keeps in-frame clones and lacks some. This table has roughly 150,000 clones, around 90% appearing once. Sequenced here: peripheral blood, sampled 28 days after the second AZD1222 dose. The receptor source for this set is an adult who received the AZD1222 COVID-19 vaccine.

The rearrangement joins TRBV10-3 to TRBJ1-1; 11 bases are a match to TRBD1. V lost 10 bases and J lost 0; bases outside the gene matches: 13. This CDR3 comprises 17 residues. Germline CDR1 reads ENHRY; CDR2 reads SYGVKD. Here the CDR3 DNA reads TGTGCCACCTTCCCCTTGGACAGGGGGCGCGTGAACACTGAAGCTTTCTTT. Amino acid sequence: CATFPLDRGRVNTEAFF.

The CDR3 region is CASSSRGTVNGYTF. CDR3 DNA sequence: TGTGCCAGCAGTTCCCGCGGGACAGTGAATGGCTACACCTTC. The chain has TRBV27 and TRBJ1-2, with TRBD1 matching over 7 bases. CDR1 is MNHEY and CDR2 is SMNVEV in the germline V gene (reference sequence). The CDR3 runs 14 residues. The J segment lost 6 bases and the V segment lost 4 bases, leaving 8 bases of the junction unmatched.

V is TRBV7-2 and J is TRBJ2-2, with a possible D match to TRBD1 (6 bases). The CDR3 length is 14 residues. The germline gives CDR1 SGHTA, CDR2 FQGNSA. V lost 2 bases and J 5 bases, leaving 9 bases between the germline ends. The CDR3 reads CASSLPQGTGELFF. CDR3 nucleotides: TGTGCCAGCAGCTTACCTCAGGGGACCGGGGAGCTGTTTTTT.

For the CDR3, the DNA is TGTGCCAGCAGCCCTAACGGGGGGGTGGTAGGAGGCTACACCTTC. This translates into CASSPNGGVVGGYTF. J is TRBJ1-2 and V is TRBV7-2, with D possibly being TRBD1 (5 bases). Trimming removed 5 bases from V and 8 bases from J, with 21 bases in between. CDR1 is SGHTA and CDR2 is FQGNSA in the germline V gene. The CDR3 has 15 amino acids.

Worth noting for this clone: Other nucleotide sequences in the sample specify the same CDR3. The chain carries TRBV30 and TRBJ1-2, with TRBD1 as a possible D gene (5 bases). V was shortened by 3 bases and J by 0 bases, with 8 bases between the two germline ends. Germline loops: CDR1 GTSNPN, CDR2 SVGIG (reference sequence). The CDR3 runs 13 residues. CDR3 in amino acids: CAWSRGANYGYTF. In DNA, the CDR3 is TGTGCCTGGAGCCGGGGGGCTAACTATGGCTACACCTTC.

The chain uses TRBV5-5 and TRBJ2-3; unclear D gene. The CDR3 is made up of 14 amino acids. V was pared by 4 bases and J by 2 bases, with 11 bases between. The germline gives CDR1 SGHKS, CDR2 YYEKEE (reference sequence). The CDR3 DNA reads TGTGCCAGCAGCCTTTATTACTCCACAGATACGCAGTATTTT. Translation: CASSLYYSTDTQYF. The variable domain in full, completed from reference TRBV5-5 and TRBJ2-3, reads DAGVTQSPTHLIKTRGQQVTLRCSPISGHKSVSWYQQVLGQGPQFIFQYYEKEERGRGNFPDRFSARQFPNYSSELNVNALLLGDSALYLCASSLYYSTDTQYFGPGTRLTVL.

The chain links TRBV29-1 to TRBJ1-1; 8 nucleotides match TRBD1. V shed 3 bases and J 6 bases; nucleotides not matched to a gene: 6. The CDR3 extends over 13 amino acids. CDR1 SQVTM and CDR2 ANQGSEA come from the germline V gene. The DNA of the CDR3 is TGCAGCGTTGAGCAGGGGGCGAGAGCTGAAGCTTTCTTT. Its translation: CSVEQGARAEAFF.

This rearrangement joins TRBV15 to TRBJ2-1, with TRBD2 identical over 9 bases. The germline gives CDR1 LNHNV, CDR2 YYDKDF (reference sequence). The CDR3 consists of 15 residues. V shed 3 bases and J 9 bases; nucleotides not matched to a gene: 9. This CDR3 reads CATSSGTSRGSEQFF. The CDR3 DNA reads TGTGCCACCAGCAGTGGGACTAGCCGGGGTAGTGAGCAGTTCTTC.

The chain is built from TRBV20-1 and TRBJ2-6; D might be TRBD1 or TRBD2, each matching 6 bases. This CDR3 is built from 16 residues. The V end was cut by 3 bases, the J end by 0 bases, with 12 bases between. Germline lookup yields CDR1 DFQATT and CDR2 SNEGSKA (reference sequence). DNA of the CDR3: TGCAGTGCTAGTGGGGGGCAGGGCTCTGGGGCCAACGTCCTGACTTTC. Its protein is CSASGGQGSGANVLTF.

The rearrangement links TRBV18 to TRBJ2-1; the D is unclear. V was shortened by 2 bases and J by 8 bases, with 19 bases between the two germline ends. The CDR3 runs to 16 residues. In germline, CDR1 is KGHSH, CDR2 LQKENI. CDR3 sequence: CASSPFSVALHDEQFF. CDR3 DNA sequence: TGTGCCAGCTCACCATTCTCGGTCGCTTTGCACGATGAGCAGTTCTTC.

J is TRBJ2-5 and V is TRBV6-2 or TRBV6-3; the match to TRBD1 covers 9 bases. Germline-derived CDR1 and CDR2 are MNHEY and SVGEGT. The CDR3 covers 14 residues. V shed 5 bases, J shed 2 bases, and the junction held 3 bases outside the gene matches. The CDR3 region has the DNA TGTGCCAGCAGTCGGGACAGGGTTCAAGAGACCCAGTACTTC. This gives the protein CASSRDRVQETQYF.

The chain couples TRBV2 to TRBJ2-1; D remains unclear. CDR3 length: 10 amino acids. From germline, CDR1 is SNHLY and CDR2 FYNNEI. The germline V and J ends were trimmed by 4 bases and 10 bases, with 5 bases remaining between them. CDR3 in DNA: TGTGCCAGCAGTGGGCTCGAGCAGTTCTTC. It codes for CASSGLEQFF.

V usage is TRBV4-3 and J usage is TRBJ1-1; possible D gene TRBD1, 5 bases. V was cut by 5 bases and J by 1 base, with 5 bases left in between. Germline CDR1 is LGHNA and CDR2 is YSLEER. The CDR3 is 12 residues long. CDR3 DNA sequence: TGCGCCAGCAGCACAGGGAACACTGAAGCTTTCTTT. This codes for CASSTGNTEAFF.

V gene TRBV6-1 combines with J gene TRBJ1-4; the D gene is possibly TRBD1 (5 bases). Trimming stripped 5 bases from V and 7 bases from J, with 14 bases between. This CDR3 contains 14 residues. Germline V gives CDR1 MNHNS, CDR2 SASEGT. DNA of the CDR3: TGTGCCAGCAGTTCCGGGGCCGAGAGTGAAAAACTGTTTTTT. Translating it yields CASSSGAESEKLFF.

The J gene is TRBJ2-3, the V gene TRBV11-3; TRBD1 is a possible D gene (5 bases). Germline lookup yields CDR1 SGHNT and CDR2 YENEEA. The CDR3 covers 13 residues. Trimming cost V 5 bases and J 2 bases, with 8 bases left between them. CDR3 coding DNA: TGTGCCAGCAGCAGGGGCACCACAGATACGCAGTATTTT. Translation: CASSRGTTDTQYF. Full variable domain (remainder filled in from reference TRBV11-3 and TRBJ2-3): EAGVVQSPRYKIIEKKQPVAFWCNPISGHNTLYWYLQNLGQGPELLIRYENEEAVDDSQLPKDRFSAERLKGVDSTLKIQPAELGDSAVYLCASSRGTTDTQYFGPGTRLTVL.

The CDR3 DNA reads as TGTGCCACCACCAAAACTAGCGGCACCTACAATGAGCAGTTCTTC. It translates to CATTKTSGTYNEQFF. The chain joins TRBV15 to TRBJ2-1; 8 positions agree with TRBD2. CDR3 length: 15 amino acids. CDR1 and CDR2 from the germline V gene are LNHNV and YYDKDF (reference sequence). The V gene end was trimmed by 7 bases and the J gene end by 2 bases; junction bases not matched to a gene: 7.

This rearrangement joins TRBV24-1 to TRBJ1-1; D is perhaps TRBD1 (5 bases). The CDR3 is made up of 13 amino acids. Trimming removed 6 bases at V and 0 bases at J, with 7 bases between. The germline V gene has CDR1 KGHDR and CDR2 SFDVKD. DNA of the CDR3: TGTGCCACCAGTAACAGGCTGAACACTGAAGCTTTCTTT. Residues: CATSNRLNTEAFF.

The chain carries TRBV12-3 or TRBV12-4 and TRBJ1-5; tentative D call: TRBD1 (5 bases). Between the trimmed V and J ends, which lost 6 bases and 7 bases, there was a span of 13 bases. CDR3 size: 13 residues. The CDR3 DNA follows: TGTGCCAGCAGAACGGCGGGGACCCAGCCCCAGCATTTT. It is translated as CASRTAGTQPQHF.

The sample holds a few counts of this clone. The chain recombines TRBV6-2 or TRBV6-3 with TRBJ2-7, with D perhaps TRBD2 (5 bases). Germline CDR1 MNHEY, CDR2 SVGEGT. V lost 4 bases, J lost 5 bases, and 15 bases lay in between. The CDR3 spans 14 residues. In nucleotides, the CDR3 is TGTGCCAGCAGTTCAAAGGAGGCAGGTGACGAGCAGTACTTC. This translates into CASSSKEAGDEQYF.

This clone was seen once. This chain joins TRBV7-2 and TRBJ2-7; D is possibly TRBD2 (5 bases). The CDR3 is made up of 14 amino acids. Germline-derived CDR1 and CDR2 are SGHTA and FQGNSA. Trimming removed 2 bases at V and 0 bases at J, with 8 bases between. In DNA, the CDR3 is TGTGCCAGCAGCTTACGGGGTGGCTCCTACGAGCAGTACTTC. Translating it yields CASSLRGGSYEQYF. Full variable domain (remainder filled in from reference TRBV7-2 and TRBJ2-7): GAGVSQSPSNKVTEKGKDVELRCDPISGHTALYWYRQSLGQGLEFLIYFQGNSAPDKSGLPSDRFSAERTGGSVSTLTIQRTQQEDSAVYLCASSLRGGSYEQYFGPGTRLTVT.

The chain has TRBV7-3 and TRBJ2-7; D uncertain. The V end lost 1 base, the J end lost 9 bases, and 16 bases lay between the germline ends. Germline V lookup: CDR1 SGHTA, CDR2 FQGTGA. This CDR3 contains 14 residues. In DNA form, the CDR3 reads TGTGCCAGCAGCTTAAGAAGGTTTGGTACCGGGCAGTACTTC. The encoded protein is CASSLRRFGTGQYF.

V is TRBV10-3 and J is TRBJ2-7; unclear D gene. Trimming cost V 4 bases and J 1 base, with 2 bases left between them. The CDR3 covers 11 residues. The germline CDR1 and CDR2 sequences are ENHRY and SYGVKD. The CDR3 DNA follows: TGTGCCATCAGTGGATCCTACGAGCAGTACTTC. This encodes CAISGSYEQYF.

V and J are TRBV6-6 and TRBJ2-7; either TRBD1 or TRBD2 may supply D (5 bases each). Germline loops: CDR1 MNHNY, CDR2 SVGAGI (reference sequence). CDR3 length equals 15 residues. V lost 5 bases and J 6 bases, leaving 20 bases between the germline ends. In DNA form, the CDR3 reads TGTGCCAGCAGTCAACTAGGGGAGAAGTCCCCCGAGCAGTACTTC. Residues: CASSQLGEKSPEQYF.

This clone counts as medium-sized. The gene calls are TRBV7-9 and TRBJ2-7; D possibly matches TRBD1 or TRBD2 (5 bases each). The germline V and J ends were trimmed by 7 bases and 0 bases, with 16 bases remaining between them. CDR1 and CDR2 (germline): SEHNR, FQNEAQ (reference sequence). CDR3 length equals 15 residues. The CDR3 nucleotides read TGTGCCAGCACTGGACGTTGGGGGAGCTCCTACGAGCAGTACTTC. Encoded protein: CASTGRWGSSYEQYF.

In its sample, this clone was seen a few times. The V gene is TRBV7-8, the J gene TRBJ1-5; perhaps TRBD1 as D (5 bases). The CDR3 contains 15 residues. V was pared by 7 bases and J by 1 base, with 14 bases between. CDR1 is SGHVS, CDR2 FQNEAQ, per germline. The CDR3 protein is CASNVDTQSNQPQHF. The CDR3 DNA sequence: TGTGCCAGCAACGTGGACACACAAAGCAATCAGCCCCAGCATTTT.

The J gene is TRBJ2-1, the V gene TRBV6-5, with 7 bases lining up with TRBD2. The ends lost 2 bases at V and 4 bases at J; junction bases unmatched: 5. The CDR3 is 15 residues long. Germline V lookup: CDR1 MNHEY, CDR2 SVGAGI. DNA for the CDR3: TGTGCCAGCAGTTACGGGGGGAGGGTATACAATGAGCAGTTCTTC. Translating it yields CASSYGGRVYNEQFF.

The rearrangement links TRBV3-1 (or the pseudogene TRBV3-2) to TRBJ2-7; D remains ambiguous. Germline V gene data show CDR1 as LGHDT and CDR2 as YNNKEL (reference sequence). V shed 1 base and J shed 1 base, with 8 bases lying between them. The CDR3 covers 14 residues. The CDR3 reads CASSQGRRSYEQYF. The CDR3 nucleotides are TGTGCCAGCAGCCAAGGGCGAAGATCCTACGAGCAGTACTTC.

On this clone: The sample holds other DNA sequences that translate to the same CDR3. The chain couples TRBV3-1 (or the pseudogene TRBV3-2) to TRBJ1-5; 10 positions agree with TRBD1. Per the germline V gene, CDR1 is LGHDT and CDR2 is YNNKEL (reference sequence). Trimming cost V 1 base and J 3 bases; bases outside gene matches: 3. The CDR3 sequence is 16 residues long. CDR3 nucleotide sequence: TGTGCCAGCAGCCAAGGGACAGGGGGGAACAATCAGCCCCAGCATTTT. As protein: CASSQGTGGNNQPQHF.

This chain joins TRBV18 and TRBJ1-2, with D maybe TRBD1 (6 bases). This CDR3 has 16 residues. Germline V gene sequence: CDR1 KGHSH, CDR2 LQKENI. Trimming took off 2 bases at V and 3 bases at J, with 16 bases between the two ends. The CDR3 DNA follows: TGTGCCAGCTCACCATCGGGGGGGGCGCGCGACTATGGCTACACCTTC. Encoded protein: CASSPSGGARDYGYTF.

The V and J genes are TRBV11-2 and TRBJ2-2; 8 bases match TRBD2. The CDR3 runs 14 residues. V lost 1 base, J lost 7 bases, and 2 bases stayed unmatched. In germline, CDR1 is SGHAT, CDR2 FQNNGV. The DNA for the CDR3 is TGTGCCAGCAGCTTAGCCCGGGGGGGCGGGGAGCTGTTTTTT. Its translation: CASSLARGGGELFF.